The sequence of this TCR beta chain was determined in a study of shared clonotypes between healthy human individuals. Worth noting for this clone: The same CDR3 is also encoded by other DNA sequences in this sample.

V gave up 2 bases and J gave up 4 bases; unmatched junction bases: 1. The CDR3 has 14 residues. Germline values: CDR1 MNHNY, CDR2 SVGAGI (reference sequence). Measured with immunoSEQ multiplex PCR; TCRdb has only the in-frame clones, and not every one. The sample contains roughly 2.6 million clones, around nine tenths of which appear only once. The sample taken for sequencing was naive CD4+ T cells sorted from blood. Subset described: CD45RA+ positively selected. The receptor was isolated from a man between 18 and 35 years old in good health. The rearrangement links TRBV6-6 to TRBJ2-1; 8 nucleotides line up with TRBD1. CDR3 sequence reads: CASSYTGGYNEQFF. Here the CDR3 DNA reads TGTGCCAGCAGTTACACAGGGGGTTACAATGAGCAGTTCTTC.